The clone carrying this T cell receptor beta chain was counted at least ten times. Its antigen is as yet unknown. Every molecule of TCR cDNA had its own unique molecular identifier. TCRdb reanalysed the 5' RACE reads using MiXCR and keeps one entry per CDR3 protein. This sample has roughly 4,500 distinct CDR3 sequences, with over 7.5% found just once. The source of the sample is a study of spatial heterogeneity in lung cancer. Looking at the study overall: TCR transcript abundance in tumor regions was strongly correlated with the T cell module score obtained from matched bulk RNA-seq. Raw reads showed each unique TCR and UMI combination turning up more than ten times on average. Study-level results: The study found that expanded intratumoral alpha and beta TCR counts tracked tumor mutation counts.

Sample time point: sample taken at primary tumor resection. TCRs were sequenced from unsorted whole RNA of tumor, nontumor lung or PBMC. Per the germline V gene, CDR1 is SGHRS and CDR2 is YFSETQ. V shed 2 bases and J shed 0 bases, with 7 bases lying between them. There are 14 residues in the CDR3. The V and J genes are TRBV5-1 and TRBJ2-3; D uncertain. The material was lung tumor tissue, obtained at surgery. The receptor's source is a male donor with early-stage non-small cell lung cancer. CDR3 amino acids: CASSFADSTDTQYF. In nucleotides, the CDR3 is TGCGCCAGCAGCTTCGCGGACAGCACAGATACGCAGTATTTT. Using reference TRBV5-1 and TRBJ2-3 for the parts outside the CDR3, the full variable domain is KAGVTQTPRYLIKTRGQQVTLSCSPISGHRSVSWYQQTPGQGLQFLFEYFSETQRNKGNFPGRFSGRQFSNSRSEMNVSTLELGDSALYLCASSFADSTDTQYFGPGTRLTVL.